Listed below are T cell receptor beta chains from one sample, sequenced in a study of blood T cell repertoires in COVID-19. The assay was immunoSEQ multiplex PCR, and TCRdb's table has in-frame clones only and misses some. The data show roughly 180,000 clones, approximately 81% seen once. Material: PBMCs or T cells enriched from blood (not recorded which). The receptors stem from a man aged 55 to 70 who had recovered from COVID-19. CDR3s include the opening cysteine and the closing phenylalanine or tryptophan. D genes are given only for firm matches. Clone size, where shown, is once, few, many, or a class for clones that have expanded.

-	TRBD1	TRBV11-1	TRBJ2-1	TGTGCCAGCAGCCCCAGACAGGGGAGACATGACAATGAGCAGTTCTTC	CASSPRQGRHDNEQFF
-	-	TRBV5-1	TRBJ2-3	TGCGCCAGCAGCTTGGCGGCCGACACCAATACGCAGTATTTT	CASSLAADTNTQYF
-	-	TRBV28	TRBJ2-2	TGTGCCAGCAGCGGACAGCCGGAACTCAACACCGGGGAGCTGTTTTTT	CASSGQPELNTGELFF
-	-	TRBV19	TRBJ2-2	TGTGCCAGTAGTGAGCATACCGGGGAGCTGTTTTTT	CASSEHTGELFF
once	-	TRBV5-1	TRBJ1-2	TGCGCCAGCAGCCCCAAGACAGGTAGCTATGGCTACACCTTC	CASSPKTGSYGYTF
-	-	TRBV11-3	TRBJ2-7	TGTGCCAGCAGCTTACATGGTAGGACTAACAGCGAGCAGTACTTC	CASSLHGRTNSEQYF
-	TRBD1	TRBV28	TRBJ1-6	TGTGCCAGCAGGGGCCTACAGGGGAACTATAATTCACCCCTCCACTTT	CASRGLQGNYNSPLHF
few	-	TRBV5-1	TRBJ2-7	TGCGCCAGCAGCTTGGATGACCCGGGACAATACGAGCAGTACTTC	CASSLDDPGQYEQYF
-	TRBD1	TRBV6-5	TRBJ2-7	TGTGCCAGCAGATCCCGGACAGGGGCGGGGGTCGAGCAGTACTTC	CASRSRTGAGVEQYF
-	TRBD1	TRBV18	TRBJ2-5	TGTGCCAGCTCACCACTAGGGGGCGCTGTATCGGAGACCCAGTACTTC	CASSPLGGAVSETQYF
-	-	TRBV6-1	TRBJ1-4	TGTGCCAGCAGTGAGTCCGGAGGTGAAAAACTGTTTTTT	CASSESGGEKLFF
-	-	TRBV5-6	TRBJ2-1	TGTGCCAGCAGTTCCCGTAGCTCCTACAATGAGCAGTTCTTC	CASSSRSSYNEQFF
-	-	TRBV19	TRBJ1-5	TGTGCCAGTTCGGCGCAGGGGAGCCCTTCCCAGCCCCAGCATTTT	CASSAQGSPSQPQHF
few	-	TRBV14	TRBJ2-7	TGTGCCAGCAGCCAAGGGGCGTTCTACGAGCAGTACTTC	CASSQGAFYEQYF
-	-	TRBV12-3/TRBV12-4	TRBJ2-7	TGTGCCAGCAGTTTAGCCCGGAGCTACGAGCAGTACTTC	CASSLARSYEQYF
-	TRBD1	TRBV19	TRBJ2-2	TGTGCCAGTAGCACCGGCACAGGGGGCTTGTGGGAGCTGTTTTTT	CASSTGTGGLWELFF
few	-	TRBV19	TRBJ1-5	TGTGCCAGTAGAAGCGGTCAGTCAGGATTACGGCCCCAGCATTTT	CASRSGQSGLRPQHF
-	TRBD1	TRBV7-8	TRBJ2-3	TGTGCCAGCAGCTCCAACAGGGGTAGAGCAGATACGCAGTATTTT	CASSSNRGRADTQYF
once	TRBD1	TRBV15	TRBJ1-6	TGTGCTACCAGCAGAGCGATAGGACAGGGACAGGGGTCACCCCTCCACTTT	CATSRAIGQGQGSPLHF
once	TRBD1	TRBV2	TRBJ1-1	TGTGCCAGCAGACCCCAGGGGGGCGGATTGTCTGAAGCTTTCTTT	CASRPQGGGLSEAFF
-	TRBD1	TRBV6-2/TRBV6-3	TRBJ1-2	TGTGCCAGCAGTTACTCGACAGGGGCTTCGTATGGCTACACCTTC	CASSYSTGASYGYTF
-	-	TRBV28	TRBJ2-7	TGTGCCAGCAGTCTCCTGAGCTCCTACGAGCAGTACTTC	CASSLLSSYEQYF
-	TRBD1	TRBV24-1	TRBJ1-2	TGTGCCACCAGTGACTCTTCGACAGGGGGCGAGTATGGCTACACCTTC	CATSDSSTGGEYGYTF
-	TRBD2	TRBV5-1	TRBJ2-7	TGCGCCAGCAGCTTGGGCCTAGCGGGAGGGTCCCACGAGCAGTACTTC	CASSLGLAGGSHEQYF
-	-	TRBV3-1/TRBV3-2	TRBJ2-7	TGTGCCAGCAGCCAAGAGGTCAGGTCCTACGAGCAGTACTTC	CASSQEVRSYEQYF
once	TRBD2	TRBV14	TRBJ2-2	TGTGCCAGCAGCCAACTAGCGGCGAACACCGGGGAGCTGTTTTTT	CASSQLAANTGELFF
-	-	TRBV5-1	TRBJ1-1	TGCGCCAGCAGCAGGGGCCCGGAAGCTTTCTTT	CASSRGPEAFF
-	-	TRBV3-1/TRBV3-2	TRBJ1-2	TGTGCCAGCAGCCAAGACAGTAACTATGGCTACACCTTC	CASSQDSNYGYTF
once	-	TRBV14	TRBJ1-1	TGTGCCAGCAGCCAAGATGGGACCAGGGGATTCGGAGCTTTCTTT	CASSQDGTRGFGAFF
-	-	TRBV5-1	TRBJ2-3	TGCGCCAGCAGCTCGGAAGGACAGATGACAGCAGATACGCAGTATTTT	CASSSEGQMTADTQYF
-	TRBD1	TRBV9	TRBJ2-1	TGTGCCAGCAGCGTCCGGGACAGGTACAATGAGCAGTTCTTC	CASSVRDRYNEQFF
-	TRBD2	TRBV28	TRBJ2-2	TGTGCCAGCAGTTTGCTATCTAGCGGGGGTCTGTCCGGGGAGCTGTTTTTT	CASSLLSSGGLSGELFF
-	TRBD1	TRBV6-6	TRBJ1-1	TGTGCCAGCAGTTACACAGGGGTCACTGAAGCTTTCTTT	CASSYTGVTEAFF
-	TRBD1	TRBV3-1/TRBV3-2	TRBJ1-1	TGTGCCAGCAGCCAAGATCCTACAGGGGGCACTGAAGCTTTCTTT	CASSQDPTGGTEAFF
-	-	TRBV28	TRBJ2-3	TGTGCCACCAGACAGAGCACAGATACGCAGTATTTT	CATRQSTDTQYF
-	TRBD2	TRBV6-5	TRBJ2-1	TGTGCCAGCAGCAACACCGGGACTAGCAACAATGAGCAGTTCTTC	CASSNTGTSNNEQFF
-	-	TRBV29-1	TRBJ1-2	TGCAGCGTTCTTATCGACAGCTACTATGGCTACACCTTC	CSVLIDSYYGYTF
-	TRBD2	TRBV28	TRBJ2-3	TGTGCCAGCAGTTACCTACTAGCGGAGATCACAGATACGCAGTATTTT	CASSYLLAEITDTQYF
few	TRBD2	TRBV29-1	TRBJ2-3	TGCAGCGTAGGAGGACTAGCGGGCCTTCTCACAGATACGCAGTATTTT	CSVGGLAGLLTDTQYF
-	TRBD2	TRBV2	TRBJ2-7	TGTGCCAGCAGAGGCATGGCGGGACTAGCGGGCCTGAGGTATGAGCAGTACTTC	CASRGMAGLAGLRYEQYF
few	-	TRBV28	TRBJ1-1	TGTGCCAGCACTACCATTACAGGACTGAACACTGAAGCTTTCTTT	CASTTITGLNTEAFF
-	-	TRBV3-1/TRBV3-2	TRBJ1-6	TGTGCCAGCAGCCAAATAGCGTGGGCTAATTCACCCCTCCACTTT	CASSQIAWANSPLHF
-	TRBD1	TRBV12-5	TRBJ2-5	TGTGCTAGTGGTTTGGCAGGGGGCGCTTGGGAGACCCAGTACTTC	CASGLAGGAWETQYF